Listed here is a single TCR beta chain. The source of the sample is a study of OX40 agonist ivuxolimab in advanced cancers. Here immunoSEQ multiplex PCR was the method, and the copy in TCRdb shows in-frame clones only, minus some. The table lists 77,000 or so clones, less than 95% of them singletons. The starting material was CD4+ or CD8+ T cells sorted from blood, obtained in a trial of the OX40 agonist ivuxolimab. This TCR came from an adult with an advanced solid tumor such as melanoma, head and neck, liver or kidney cancer.

As DNA, the CDR3 is TGTGCCAGCAGTCCCCGCCAGGGGTGGGGCGATGAGCAGTTCTTC. As protein: CASSPRQGWGDEQFF. The chain recombines TRBV27 with TRBJ2-1; D is possibly TRBD1 (6 bases). Germline CDR1 is MNHEY and CDR2 is SMNVEV (reference sequence). There are 15 residues in the CDR3. Trimming left V 5 bases short and J 8 bases short, with 19 bases between.